These T cell receptor beta chains were read from a single sample in a study of shared clonotypes between healthy human individuals. Assay: immunoSEQ multiplex PCR; the TCRdb copy retains only in-frame clones and omits some. Among over a million clones listed, 95% to 99% were seen once. The sequenced material came from naive CD4+ T cells sorted from blood. Receptors were obtained from a man younger than 40 in good health. Both conserved end residues are part of each CDR3. D genes are given only for firm matches. The size entry is marked missing in some rows and otherwise reads once, few, many or a size class.

TRBV27	TRBJ1-5	NA	13	NA	CASGSGLNQPQHF	TGTGCCAGCGGGAGCGGCCTAAATCAGCCCCAGCATTTT
TRBV13	TRBJ2-7	NA	17	NA	CASSLGLLAGVRNEQYF	TGTGCCAGCAGCTTAGGCCTACTGGCAGGGGTTAGGAACGAGCAGTACTTC
TRBV27	TRBJ1-2	NA	13	NA	CATGVRGNYGYTF	TGTGCCACCGGCGTCAGGGGAAACTATGGCTACACCTTC
TRBV10-3	TRBJ2-5	TRBD1	15	once	CAISLGQGGGETQYF	TGTGCCATCAGTCTGGGACAGGGGGGGGGAGAGACCCAGTACTTC
TRBV5-1	TRBJ2-7	NA	15	NA	CASSLASIVGHEQYF	TGCGCCAGCAGCTTGGCGTCCATCGTTGGACACGAGCAGTACTTC
TRBV19	TRBJ1-1	NA	14	NA	CASSPGRDTPIPLF	TGTGCCAGTAGTCCCGGACGGGACACACCAATTCCCCTCTTT
TRBV27	TRBJ2-7	NA	15	NA	CASSPGRILRHEQYF	TGTGCCAGCAGTCCTGGACGTATCCTCCGGCACGAGCAGTACTTC
TRBV7-8	TRBJ2-1	TRBD1	15	NA	CASSLRTGYYDEQFF	TGTGCCAGCAGCTTACGGACAGGGTATTACGATGAGCAGTTCTTC
TRBV28	TRBJ2-3	TRBD2	15	NA	CASSLVAGVADTQYF	TGTGCCAGCAGTTTGGTCGCGGGAGTTGCAGATACGCAGTATTTT
TRBV4-3	TRBJ2-1	TRBD2	17	NA	CASSQDEGQRGDHEQFF	TGCGCCAGCAGCCAAGATGAGGGCCAGCGGGGGGACCATGAGCAGTTCTTC
TRBV18	TRBJ2-2	TRBD1	15	NA	CASSSGTADTGELFF	TGTGCCAGCTCGTCCGGGACAGCAGACACCGGGGAGCTGTTTTTT
TRBV5-1	TRBJ2-3	TRBD1	14	NA	CASSTGTGRDTQYF	TGCGCCAGCAGCACCGGGACAGGGAGAGATACGCAGTATTTT
TRBV19	TRBJ2-2	TRBD2	14	NA	CASSLTSDPGELFF	TGTGCCAGTAGTTTGACTAGCGATCCCGGGGAGCTGTTTTTT
TRBV2	TRBJ2-7	NA	13	NA	CASKRQGTHEQYF	TGTGCCAGCAAGCGGCAGGGTACCCACGAGCAGTACTTC
TRBV20-1	TRBJ2-3	NA	11	few	CSARVTDTQYF	TGCAGTGCTAGGGTCACAGATACGCAGTATTTT
TRBV15	TRBJ2-7	TRBD1	14	NA	CATSREGQVYEQYF	TGTGCCACCAGCAGAGAGGGACAGGTTTACGAGCAGTACTTC
TRBV14	TRBJ2-7	NA	15	NA	CASSPYGTPIYEQYF	TGTGCCAGCAGCCCATACGGGACACCCATCTACGAGCAGTACTTC
TRBV5-4	TRBJ2-1	TRBD2	16	NA	CASRPPGTSGNNEQFF	TGTGCCAGCAGACCGCCCGGGACTAGCGGAAACAATGAGCAGTTCTTC
TRBV29-1	TRBJ2-1	NA	16	NA	CSALSGLSLIGNEQFF	TGCAGCGCGCTCAGCGGTCTTTCCCTTATTGGCAATGAGCAGTTCTTC
TRBV29-1	TRBJ1-1	NA	13	once	CSVALLKGTEAFF	TGCAGCGTTGCGTTATTAAAGGGGACTGAAGCTTTCTTT
TRBV6-5	TRBJ2-7	NA	14	NA	CASSYDSPKYEQYF	TGTGCCAGCAGTTATGACAGTCCTAAATACGAGCAGTACTTC
TRBV19	TRBJ2-1	NA	14	NA	CASSIGGVGNEQFF	TGTGCCAGTAGTATAGGAGGCGTAGGCAATGAGCAGTTCTTC
TRBV4-2	TRBJ1-3	NA	16	NA	CASSPRTASSGNTIYF	TGTGCCAGCAGCCCCCGGACGGCTAGCTCTGGAAACACCATATATTTT
TRBV29-1	TRBJ2-1	NA	12	NA	CSVDRGYNEQFF	TGCAGCGTTGACAGGGGATACAATGAGCAGTTCTTC
TRBV4-1	TRBJ1-2	TRBD1	14	NA	CASKVTGGSDGYTF	TGCGCCAGCAAGGTGACAGGGGGGTCTGATGGCTACACCTTC
TRBV20-1	TRBJ2-5	NA	8	NA	CRAETQYF	TGCAGGGCAGAGACCCAGTACTTC
TRBV19	TRBJ1-5	NA	16	once	CASSIMGRGANQPQHF	TGTGCCAGTAGTATTATGGGCAGGGGTGCAAATCAGCCCCAGCATTTT
TRBV5-5	TRBJ2-3	NA	11	NA	CASSLRDTQYF	TGTGCCAGCAGCTTGAGGGATACGCAGTATTTT
TRBV12-2	TRBJ2-4	NA	17	NA	CASRLVGHVMGENIQYF	TGTGCAAGTCGCTTGGTTGGGCACGTTATGGGGGAAAACATTCAGTACTTC
TRBV29-1	TRBJ2-5	NA	15	NA	CSVEVTGINQETQYF	TGCAGCGTTGAAGTTACAGGGATTAACCAAGAGACCCAGTACTTC
TRBV5-1	TRBJ2-3	TRBD2	18	NA	CASTVFGKRETGTDTQYF	TGCGCCAGCACCGTCTTCGGTAAGCGGGAGACTGGCACAGATACGCAGTATTTT
TRBV5-6	TRBJ2-5	TRBD1	16	NA	CASSLNRGRVQETQYF	TGTGCCAGCAGCCTAAACAGGGGCAGAGTGCAAGAGACCCAGTACTTC
TRBV2	TRBJ1-1	NA	14	NA	CASTLGRRETEAFF	TGTGCCAGCACCCTGGGACGGAGAGAAACTGAAGCTTTCTTT
TRBV4-1	TRBJ2-7	TRBD1	17	NA	CASSRQTGQGALYEQYF	TGCGCCAGCAGCCGCCAAACGGGGCAGGGGGCTCTTTACGAGCAGTACTTC
TRBV18	TRBJ2-1	NA	12	NA	CASSQLSNEQFF	TGTGCCAGCTCACAACTAAGCAATGAGCAGTTCTTC
TRBV5-1	TRBJ2-3	NA	14	NA	CASSLMGRQDTQYF	TGCGCCAGCAGCTTGATGGGGAGGCAAGATACGCAGTATTTT
TRBV29-1	TRBJ2-1	NA	16	NA	CSAKRDSTVKNNEQFF	TGCAGCGCCAAACGGGACTCTACGGTCAAAAACAATGAGCAGTTCTTC
TRBV7-9	TRBJ1-1	NA	17	NA	CASSFWTGIRMNTEAFF	TGTGCCAGCAGCTTCTGGACGGGGATAAGGATGAACACTGAAGCTTTCTTT
TRBV7-2	TRBJ2-5	NA	13	NA	CASSLRATETQYF	TGTGCCAGCAGCTTACGAGCGACAGAGACCCAGTACTTC
TRBV2	TRBJ1-2	NA	14	NA	CASLDPGNNYGYTF	TGTGCCAGTCTTGATCCCGGGAACAACTATGGCTACACCTTC
TRBV6-4	TRBJ1-5	TRBD1	15	NA	CASSDIGGAGQPQHF	TGTGCCAGCAGTGACATAGGGGGCGCGGGTCAGCCCCAGCATTTT
TRBV6-5	TRBJ2-7	NA	12	once	CASSYNRAKQYF	TGTGCCAGCAGTTACAACCGGGCTAAGCAGTACTTC
TRBV6-5	TRBJ2-5	TRBD2	15	NA	CASSWGAGDGETQYF	TGTGCCAGCAGTTGGGGTGCGGGAGATGGAGAGACCCAGTACTTC
TRBV14	TRBJ2-5	TRBD1	16	once	CASSQDWTGGGETQYF	TGTGCCAGCAGCCAAGACTGGACAGGGGGCGGAGAGACCCAGTACTTC
TRBV5-1	TRBJ2-1	NA	15	NA	CASSFDLRLTNEQFF	TGCGCCAGCAGCTTCGACCTTAGACTAACCAATGAGCAGTTCTTC
TRBV5-1	TRBJ2-7	NA	14	NA	CASSPLASSYEQYF	TGCGCCAGCAGCCCCCTTGCGAGCTCCTACGAGCAGTACTTC
TRBV28	TRBJ2-7	NA	13	NA	CASTPHLPYEQYF	TGTGCCAGCACCCCTCACTTACCCTACGAGCAGTACTTC
TRBV10-1	TRBJ2-7	TRBD2	15	NA	CASSEGGVPSYEQYF	TGCGCCAGCAGTGAGGGGGGGGTGCCCTCCTACGAGCAGTACTTC
TRBV10-3	TRBJ1-5	NA	12	once	CAIGGGSQPQHF	TGTGCCATCGGGGGCGGTAGTCAGCCCCAGCATTTT
TRBV2	TRBJ2-3	TRBD1	14	once	CASKGQGGVDTQYF	TGTGCCAGCAAGGGACAGGGGGGAGTAGATACGCAGTATTTT
TRBV7-2	TRBJ2-2	NA	13	once	CASSLARPGELFF	TGTGCCAGCAGCTTAGCGAGACCCGGGGAGCTGTTTTTT
TRBV7-9	TRBJ1-2	NA	13	NA	CASSSGGAYGYTF	TGTGCCAGCAGTTCTGGGGGGGCTTATGGCTACACCTTC
TRBV9	TRBJ2-3	NA	15	NA	CASSVGNGDGDTQYF	TGTGCCAGCAGCGTAGGGAATGGTGATGGAGATACGCAGTATTTT
TRBV10-2	TRBJ2-1	NA	12	NA	CASRTDYNEQFF	TGCGCCAGCAGGACAGATTACAATGAGCAGTTCTTC